A selection of T cell receptor beta chains follows, all from one sample in a study of CD8 T cells in Susac syndrome. TCRdb used MiXCR to reprocess the immunoSEQ multiplex PCR reads, holding one entry per CDR3 protein. The top ten clones hold approximately 0.25% of a sample with about 140,000 distinct CDR3 sequences, over 85% of them seen once. Sequenced sample: CD8+ T cells from PBMCs. The source is a human donor in good health. CDR3s leave out the opening cysteine and the closing phenylalanine or tryptophan. Some rows mark clone size as missing; the rest say once, few, many or name a class of expanded clone.

CDR3: ASSSWAIIYEQY
J: TRBJ2-7
size: .
V: TRBV5-6

CDR3: ASSFGQYQETQY
J: TRBJ2-5
size: .
V: TRBV12-1

CDR3: ASSLRSDTQY
J: TRBJ2-3
size: .
V: TRBV7-9

CDR3: ATLTGITDTQY
J: TRBJ2-3
size: .
V: TRBV28

CDR3: ASSQGGTGYEQY
J: TRBJ2-7
size: .
V: TRBV14

CDR3: ASSSRGGLAGKGLSYEQY
J: TRBJ2-7
size: .
V: TRBV27

CDR3: SVPTVDYGYT
J: TRBJ1-2
size: few
V: TRBV29-1

CDR3: ASGDGALNQPQH
J: TRBJ1-5
size: .
V: TRBV12-3/TRBV12-4

CDR3: ASSVGQGGGYT
J: TRBJ1-2
size: .
V: TRBV27

CDR3: ASSPGIYYGYT
J: TRBJ1-2
size: .
V: TRBV27

CDR3: ASSLYASSQETQY
J: TRBJ2-5
size: .
V: TRBV28

CDR3: ASSPYGDNNEQF
J: TRBJ2-1
size: .
V: TRBV28

CDR3: ASSFKGTGELF
J: TRBJ2-2
size: .
V: TRBV27

CDR3: ASTGNRDTQY
J: TRBJ2-3
size: .
V: TRBV5-1

CDR3: ASSLASAGGPGDTQY
J: TRBJ2-3
size: .
V: TRBV7-9

CDR3: ASSSRGLAGEQF
J: TRBJ2-1
size: .
V: TRBV13

CDR3: AWSVKSHEGYT
J: TRBJ1-2
size: once
V: TRBV30